This TCR beta chain was retrieved from a study of OX40 agonist ivuxolimab in advanced cancers. Across the study: A mean age of approximately 58 years, range about 23 to 90, was recorded, and about 83% were male.

The data were produced by immunoSEQ multiplex PCR, yet TCRdb's version contains in-frame clones alone and is incomplete. The sample has over 50,000 clones; about four fifths are singletons. The study's findings and limits: Within 6 weeks, CD4+ and CD8+ blood T cells expanded clonally at 0.1 to 3.0 mg/kg.

The cohort excluded patients with autoimmune disease history or systemic immunosuppression. The V and J ends lost 6 bases and 7 bases respectively, with 18 bases between them. CDR1 and CDR2 (germline): MNHNS, SASEGT. The CDR3 runs 15 residues. Concerning this clone: Its specificity is unknown.

Source: CD4+ or CD8+ T cells sorted from blood, taken in a trial of the OX40 agonist ivuxolimab. The rearrangement links TRBV6-1 to TRBJ1-4, with D perhaps TRBD1 (6 bases). The clonotype comes from an adult with an advanced solid tumor such as melanoma, head and neck, liver or kidney cancer. The CDR3 nucleotides read TGTGCCAGCAGACGAAGAGGCAGGGGAGTTGAAAAACTGTTTTTT. Its protein is CASRRRGRGVEKLFF.